These 31 T cell receptor beta chains share one sample of origin, sequenced in a study of regulatory T cells in long-lasting Graves disease (dated by TCRdb to 2020 to 2023). Libraries were constructed by multiplex PCR. This sample was sequenced with an Illumina HiSeq 4000. TCR beta libraries were built with iRepertoire HTBI primers and Arm-PCR amplification of CDR3 regions. Using fastp trimming at Q25 and MiXCR clonotype assembly, TCRdb reanalyzed the public sequencing data and kept in-frame beta chains. Identical CDR3 protein sequences are pooled into one entry, listed with their most common genes and DNA. The sample table contains 450,000 to 700,000 distinct CDR3 sequences; only one count was recorded for roughly 13% of them. The top ten clonotypes cover over 7.5% of the sample. Reading the label with the study, this specimen's time point is: newly diagnosed GD, antithyroid drugs for less than 3 months. For both TCR sequencing and RNA sequencing, RNA was extracted from PBMCs in TRIzol.

These same data were also listed under a study on T cells in Graves' hyperthyroidism and ophthalmopathy.

The material was peripheral blood mononuclear cells (PBMCs), obtained at new diagnosis, from a patient treated with antithyroid drugs. These receptor sequences come from a man aged 30 to 39 with Graves disease. Donor details come from another sample of the same person, matched by shared clones.

The V gene is TRBV5-1, the J gene TRBJ1-3; no reliable D call. Germline values: CDR1 SGHRS, CDR2 YFSETQ. V was trimmed by 0 bases and J by 3 bases, leaving 13 bases between them. This CDR3 contains 16 residues. CDR3 sequence: CASSLAGLGLGNTIYF. CDR3 DNA: TGCGCCAGCAGCTTGGCCGGGCTAGGTCTTGGAAACACCATATATTTT.

The chain combines TRBV13 with TRBJ2-7, with TRBD1 as a possible D gene (7 bases). Trimming took 8 bases from V and 2 from J, leaving 16 bases between them. Germline lookup yields CDR1 PRHDT and CDR2 FYEKMQ (reference sequence). The CDR3 runs to 14 residues. The CDR3 DNA sequence: TGTGCCAGCGGAGGGGGCCTTTCTCCCTACGAGCAGTACTTC. Amino acid sequence: CASGGGLSPYEQYF.

This clonotype was detected many times. The V call is TRBV20-1, the J call TRBJ1-2, with D tentatively TRBD1 (5 bases). In germline, CDR1 is DFQATT, CDR2 SNEGSKA (reference sequence). There are 12 residues in the CDR3. The ends were cut back, 6 bases at V and 2 bases at J, with 10 bases in the middle. The CDR3 nucleotides are TGCAGTGCCGACAGCCTGAACTATGGCTACACCTTC. It is translated as CSADSLNYGYTF.

In its sample, this clonotype was seen many times. V and J are TRBV5-1 and TRBJ2-3; 9 bases map to TRBD2. The closer fit of TRBJ2-5 to the DNA end suggests the J call may be wrong. Germline V CDR1 and CDR2: SGHRS, YFSETQ. This CDR3 comprises 15 residues. CDR3 region: CASSSRGTSSGTQYF. CDR3 sequence (DNA): TGCGCCAGCAGCTCGCGGGGGACTAGCAGCGGGACCCAGTACTTC.

This clonotype was recorded a few times. The V gene is TRBV2, the J gene TRBJ2-7; the D is unclear. Trimming pared 4 bases from V and 1 base from J, leaving 8 bases between. This CDR3 is 13 amino acids long. Per germline, CDR1 SNHLY and CDR2 FYNNEI. In DNA, the CDR3 is TGTGCCAGCAGTGTTGAGTTTTCCTACGAGCAGTACTTC. The encoded protein is CASSVEFSYEQYF.

This clonotype came up many times. The J gene is TRBJ2-1, the V gene TRBV12-3 or TRBV12-4; TRBD1 is a possible D gene (5 bases). V lost 5 bases and J 2 bases, leaving 13 bases between the germline ends. The CDR3 spans 15 residues. CDR3 DNA sequence: TGTGCCAGCAGTCATACTGGGGCAGCCTACAATGAGCAGTTCTTC. Translating gives CASSHTGAAYNEQFF.

The V and J genes are TRBV7-9 and TRBJ2-3; D is undetermined. V lost 1 base, J lost 0 bases, and 11 bases lay in between. This CDR3 comprises 16 residues. Germline CDR1 and CDR2: SEHNR and FQNEAQ (reference sequence). CDR3 protein: CASSLGVTSSTDTQYF. CDR3 DNA: TGTGCCAGCAGCTTAGGGGTGACTTCTAGCACAGATACGCAGTATTTT.

V usage is TRBV24-1 and J usage is TRBJ2-2; 7 bases agree with TRBD1. Germline assignment: CDR1 KGHDR and CDR2 SFDVKD. The CDR3 sequence is 16 residues long. V trimming: 4 bases; J trimming: 7 bases; junction bases outside the gene matches: 11. The CDR3 here is CATSETGTEGGGELFF. The CDR3 coding sequence is TGTGCCACCAGTGAGACCGGGACAGAAGGGGGCGGGGAGCTGTTTTTT.

The chain uses TRBV24-1 and TRBJ2-5; possibly TRBD1 for D (6 bases). CDR1 KGHDR and CDR2 SFDVKD come from the germline V gene. The CDR3 length is 16 residues. V dropped 3 bases and J dropped 1 base, with 14 bases sitting between them. The CDR3 DNA reads TGTGCCACCAGTGATCCCCCAGGGGCCGGCCAAGAGACCCAGTACTTC. It translates to CATSDPPGAGQETQYF.

This clonotype was seen repeatedly, ten times or more. V usage is TRBV7-3 and J usage is TRBJ1-1; D is undetermined. From germline, CDR1 is SGHTA and CDR2 FQGTGA. Between the trimmed V and J ends, which lost 1 base and 4 bases, there was a span of 7 bases. The length of the CDR3 is 13 residues. The CDR3 nucleotides are TGTGCCAGCAGCTTAAGCCTGAGCACTGAAGCTTTCTTT. Protein product: CASSLSLSTEAFF.

This clonotype appeared once. The chain has TRBV6-5 and TRBJ2-7; TRBD1 is a possible D gene (6 bases). V gave up 4 bases and J gave up 7 bases, with 20 bases separating them. This CDR3 contains 15 residues. The germline V gene encodes CDR1 MNHEY and CDR2 SVGAGI. Here the CDR3 reads CASSSSTLGGWEQYF. CDR3 sequence (DNA): TGTGCCAGCAGTTCTTCTACCCTAGGGGGTTGGGAGCAGTACTTC.

Notes on this clonotype: This may be a read error, as it is one base from a much larger clone. The rearrangement joins TRBV24-1 to TRBJ2-7, with D possibly matching TRBD2 (6 bases). Germline lookup yields CDR1 KGHDR and CDR2 SFDVKD. The CDR3 is made up of 16 amino acids. This CDR3 reads CATGDPKPGSQDEQYF. The CDR3 bases are TGTGCCACCGGTGACCCCAAGCCCGGGAGCCAGGACGAGCAGTACTTC.

Concerning this clonotype itself: A clone one base away is much larger, so this may be a read error. This chain connects TRBV6-1 to TRBJ1-5; no clear D. This CDR3 spans 14 amino acids. CDR1 and CDR2 from the germline V gene are MNHNS and SASEGT. CDR3 in DNA: TGTGCCATCAGTGAAAGGACGGCTCATCAGCCCCAGCATTTT. Translated: CAISERTAHQPQHF.

This clonotype occurred a few times. The CDR3 region has the DNA TGCAGTGCTAGAGACCCTTTAGGTTTGGCCTATGGCTACACCTTC. The encoded protein is CSARDPLGLAYGYTF. The J gene is TRBJ1-2, the V gene TRBV20-1; D ambiguous. Trimming left V 0 bases short and J 4 bases short, with 15 bases between. The CDR3 is 15 amino acids. Germline-derived CDR1 and CDR2 are DFQATT and SNEGSKA (reference sequence).

This clonotype has a count of ten or more. The chain carries TRBV5-5 and TRBJ1-2; D is uncertain. V gave up 3 bases and J gave up 1 base, with 10 bases separating them. The CDR3 runs to 14 residues. Germline values: CDR1 SGHKS, CDR2 YYEKEE (reference sequence). The CDR3 region is CASSWPGSNYGYTF. DNA of the CDR3: TGTGCCAGCAGCTGGCCCGGAAGTAACTATGGCTACACCTTC.

There are many counts of this clonotype. The chain couples TRBV19 to TRBJ1-1; unclear D gene. The ends were cut back, 5 bases at V and 5 bases at J, with 12 bases in the middle. This CDR3 contains 13 residues. From germline, CDR1 is LNHDA and CDR2 SQIVND (reference sequence). CDR3 nucleotide sequence: TGTGCCAGTAGTCACGGGCTGGGGACTGAAGCTTTCTTT. Amino acids: CASSHGLGTEAFF.

This clonotype was counted ten times or more. This chain joins TRBV20-1 and TRBJ2-5; D remains unclear. Germline CDR1 and CDR2: DFQATT and SNEGSKA (reference sequence). This CDR3 region has 14 residues. V dropped 0 bases and J dropped 5 bases, with 13 bases sitting between them. The CDR3 coding sequence is TGCAGTGCTAGAGATCCGATTATGTGGGAGACCCAGTACTTC. Amino acid sequence: CSARDPIMWETQYF.

This clonotype was seen many times. This sequence joins TRBV20-1 and TRBJ2-5; 11 nucleotides agree with TRBD2. There are 14 residues in the CDR3. Germline CDR1 is DFQATT and CDR2 is SNEGSKA (reference sequence). V was pared by 0 bases and J by 4 bases, with 1 base of the junction left unmatched. The CDR3 loop reads CSARDGTSGETQYF. CDR3 nucleotide sequence: TGCAGTGCTAGAGACGGGACTAGCGGAGAGACCCAGTACTTC.

This clonotype was found many times. The chain carries TRBV6-2 or TRBV6-3 and TRBJ2-1; 9 positions match TRBD2. J was trimmed by 0 bases and V by 2 bases; bases with no gene match: 5. Per germline, CDR1 MNHEY and CDR2 SVGEGT. The CDR3 covers 17 residues. The CDR3 nucleotides read TGTGCCAGCAGTTACAATCCTAGCGGGGTCTCCTACAATGAGCAGTTCTTC. Amino acid sequence: CASSYNPSGVSYNEQFF.

The chain uses TRBV5-1 and TRBJ2-5, with no clear D. Trimming pared 0 bases from V and 13 bases from J, leaving 13 bases between. This CDR3 is 12 amino acids long. The germline gives CDR1 SGHRS, CDR2 YFSETQ. This CDR3 is CASSLAQSWWYF. The CDR3 DNA is TGCGCCAGCAGCTTGGCCCAGTCCTGGTGGTACTTC.

The V and J genes are TRBV20-1 and TRBJ2-6; 9 bases align to TRBD2. Trimming took 3 bases from V and 4 from J; bases not matched to a gene: 13. This CDR3 has 18 amino acids. From germline, CDR1 is DFQATT and CDR2 SNEGSKA (reference sequence). In nucleotides, the CDR3 is TGCAGTGCTAGGGGCGGGGGGGGCCCCGCGGGAGGGGCCAACGTCCTGACTTTC. It yields the protein CSARGGGGPAGGANVLTF.

This clonotype showed up many times. The chain carries TRBV18 and TRBJ2-1, with TRBD1 as a possible D gene (6 bases). This CDR3 has 16 amino acids. Trimming removed 8 bases from V and 6 bases from J, with 23 bases in between. Germline V gene data show CDR1 as KGHSH and CDR2 as LQKENI. The CDR3 spells CASLEGLQGSINEQFF. CDR3 nucleotide sequence: TGTGCCAGCCTAGAAGGGTTACAGGGAAGTATCAATGAGCAGTTCTTC. The whole variable domain, remainder taken from reference TRBV18 and TRBJ2-1, is NAGVMQNPRHLVRRRGQEARLRCSPMKGHSHVYWYRQLPEEGLKFMVYLQKENIIDESGMPKERFSAEFPKEGPSILRIQQVVRGDSAAYFCASLEGLQGSINEQFFGPGTRLTVL.

This clonotype has ten or more counts. The rearrangement joins TRBV7-2 to TRBJ2-5, with D maybe TRBD1 (6 bases). The CDR3 has 14 residues. Germline CDR1 and CDR2: SGHTA and FQGNSA. V was cut by 1 base and J by 4 bases, with 10 bases left in between. The CDR3 sequence: CASSLVARGETQYF. The CDR3 DNA sequence: TGTGCCAGCAGCTTAGTGGCCAGGGGAGAGACCCAGTACTTC. Full variable domain (rest looked up from reference TRBV7-2 and TRBJ2-5): GAGVSQSPSNKVTEKGKDVELRCDPISGHTALYWYRQSLGQGLEFLIYFQGNSAPDKSGLPSDRFSAERTGGSVSTLTIQRTQQEDSAVYLCASSLVARGETQYFGPGTRLLVL.

At least ten counts were recorded for this clonotype. This chain joins TRBV5-5 and TRBJ1-2; D might be TRBD1 (5 bases). CDR3 length: 13 amino acids. The germline CDR1 and CDR2 sequences are SGHKS and YYEKEE (reference sequence). Trimming stripped 2 bases from V and 6 bases from J, with 11 bases between. The CDR3, as DNA: TGTGCCAGCAGCTTCAGGGTTGGGGATGGCTACACCTTC. This gives the protein CASSFRVGDGYTF. Together with reference TRBV5-5 and TRBJ1-2, the CDR3 gives the full variable domain: DAGVTQSPTHLIKTRGQQVTLRCSPISGHKSVSWYQQVLGQGPQFIFQYYEKEERGRGNFPDRFSARQFPNYSSELNVNALLLGDSALYLCASSFRVGDGYTFGSGTRLTVV.

This clonotype has a handful of counts. V gene TRBV15 combines with J gene TRBJ1-5, with TRBD1 matching 8 bases. With 5 bases clipped from V and 3 bases from J, the junction kept 6 bases outside the gene matches. Per germline, CDR1 LNHNV and CDR2 YYDKDF (reference sequence). The CDR3 is 15 residues long. CDR3 sequence reads: CATSPDRGPNQPQHF. In DNA, the CDR3 is TGTGCCACCAGCCCCGACAGGGGACCCAATCAGCCCCAGCATTTT.

This clonotype showed up many times. The chain couples TRBV29-1 to TRBJ1-2; D unclear. The CDR3 covers 13 residues. V was pared by 1 base and J by 7 bases, with 13 bases between. CDR1 and CDR2 (germline): SQVTM, ANQGSEA. The CDR3 DNA follows: TGCAGCGTTGAAGTCAGGACCTTTAGTGGCTACACCTTC. The encoded protein is CSVEVRTFSGYTF.

V usage is TRBV3-1 and J usage is TRBJ2-3; 8 nucleotides align to TRBD2. CDR1 LGHDT and CDR2 YNNKEL come from the germline V gene (reference sequence). Trimming took 4 bases from V and 1 from J; bases not matched to a gene: 13. This CDR3 spans 18 amino acids. As DNA, the CDR3 is TGTGCCAGCAGCCCCGTACCCGGGAGGGAATTAGGCACAGATACGCAGTATTTT. It specifies CASSPVPGRELGTDTQYF.

This clonotype was detected many times. The CDR3 nucleotides read TGTGCTAGCGCCGTGGGTGGAAATGAGCAGTTCTTC. This encodes CASAVGGNEQFF. J is TRBJ2-1 and V is TRBV12-5; no clear D gene. The CDR3 contains 12 residues. The V end lost 9 bases, the J end lost 7 bases, and 13 bases lay between the germline ends. CDR1 LGHNT and CDR2 FRNRAP come from the germline V gene.

The chain employs TRBV7-3 and TRBJ2-3, with 7 bases fitting TRBD1. The J call may be wrong; the DNA end is better matched by TRBJ2-1. Germline V gene sequence: CDR1 SGHTA, CDR2 FQGTGA. The CDR3 has 15 residues. In nucleotides, the CDR3 is TGTGCCAGCAGCGTAGGACAGGCCCCCTACAATGAGCAGTTCTTC. This sequence encodes CASSVGQAPYNEQFF.

This clonotype was recorded a few times. This chain joins TRBV20-1 and TRBJ2-5; 14 bases map to TRBD2. Germline V gene lookup returns CDR1 DFQATT and CDR2 SNEGSKA (reference sequence). Trimming removed 6 bases from V and 5 bases from J; junction bases left unmatched: 2. This CDR3 has 13 residues. Here the CDR3 DNA reads TGCAGTGCGAGGACTAGCGGGAGGGAGACCCAGTACTTC. Protein: CSARTSGRETQYF.

Of note for this clonotype: A much larger clone sits a single nucleotide away, making a read error possible. No conserved phenylalanine or tryptophan ends this CDR3, so it is likely a read error. The chain links TRBV5-1 to TRBJ2-3; no clear D gene. The CDR3 spans 16 residues. With 3 bases removed from V and 5 bases from J, the gap between germline ends came to 19 bases. Germline CDR1 reads SGHRS; CDR2 reads YFSETQ. The CDR3 DNA is TGCGCCAGCAGCTCCCTCCCGAACGACTTGGGAGATACGCAGTATTCT. Protein sequence: CASSSLPNDLGDTQYS.